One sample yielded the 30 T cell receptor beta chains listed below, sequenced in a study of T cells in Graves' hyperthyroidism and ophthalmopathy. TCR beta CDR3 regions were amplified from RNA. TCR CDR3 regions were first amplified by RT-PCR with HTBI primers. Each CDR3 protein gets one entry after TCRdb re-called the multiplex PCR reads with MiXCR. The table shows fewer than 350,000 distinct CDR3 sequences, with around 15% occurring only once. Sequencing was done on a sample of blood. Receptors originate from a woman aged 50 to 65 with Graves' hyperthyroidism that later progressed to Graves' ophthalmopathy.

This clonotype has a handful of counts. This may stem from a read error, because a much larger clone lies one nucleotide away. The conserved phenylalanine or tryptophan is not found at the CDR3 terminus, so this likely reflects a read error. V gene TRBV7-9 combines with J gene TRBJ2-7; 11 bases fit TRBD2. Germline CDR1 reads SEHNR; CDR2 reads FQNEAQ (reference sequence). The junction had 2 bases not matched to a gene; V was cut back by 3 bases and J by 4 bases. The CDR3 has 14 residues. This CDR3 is CASSFGTSGYEQYL. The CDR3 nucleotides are TGTGCCAGCAGCTTCGGGACTAGCGGATACGAGCAGTACCTC.

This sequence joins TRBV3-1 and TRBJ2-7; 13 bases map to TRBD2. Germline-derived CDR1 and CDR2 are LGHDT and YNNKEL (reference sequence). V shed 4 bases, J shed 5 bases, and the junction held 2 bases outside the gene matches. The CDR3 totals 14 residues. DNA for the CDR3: TGTGCCAGCAGCCGGACTAGCGGGAGCCACGAGCAGTACTTC. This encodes CASSRTSGSHEQYF.

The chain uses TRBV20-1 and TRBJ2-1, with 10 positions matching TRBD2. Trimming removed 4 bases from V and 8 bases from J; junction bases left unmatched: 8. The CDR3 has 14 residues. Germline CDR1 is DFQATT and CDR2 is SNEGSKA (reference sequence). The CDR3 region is CSATARLAGHEQFF. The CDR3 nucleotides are TGCAGTGCTACCGCCCGACTAGCGGGCCATGAGCAGTTCTTC.

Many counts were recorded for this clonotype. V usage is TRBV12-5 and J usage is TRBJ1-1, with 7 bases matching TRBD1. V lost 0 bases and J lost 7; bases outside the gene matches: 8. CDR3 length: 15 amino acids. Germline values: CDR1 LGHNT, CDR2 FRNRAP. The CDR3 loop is CASGLVLGTEVEAFF. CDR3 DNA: TGTGCTAGTGGTTTGGTACTCGGGACAGAGGTTGAAGCTTTCTTT.

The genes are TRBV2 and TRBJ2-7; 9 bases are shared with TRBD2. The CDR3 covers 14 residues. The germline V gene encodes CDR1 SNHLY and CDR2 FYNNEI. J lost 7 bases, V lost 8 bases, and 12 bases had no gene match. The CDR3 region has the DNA TGTGCCAGCCTTTTGACTAGCGGCCGCCGGGAGCAGTACTTC. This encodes CASLLTSGRREQYF.

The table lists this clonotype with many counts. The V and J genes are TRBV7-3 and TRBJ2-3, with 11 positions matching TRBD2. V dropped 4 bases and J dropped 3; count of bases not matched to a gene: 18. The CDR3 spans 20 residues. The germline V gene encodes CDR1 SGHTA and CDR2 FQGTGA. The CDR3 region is CASSSGAGGSLAGATDTQYF. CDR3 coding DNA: TGTGCCAGCAGCTCCGGGGCAGGGGGTTCACTAGCGGGAGCAACAGATACGCAGTATTTT.

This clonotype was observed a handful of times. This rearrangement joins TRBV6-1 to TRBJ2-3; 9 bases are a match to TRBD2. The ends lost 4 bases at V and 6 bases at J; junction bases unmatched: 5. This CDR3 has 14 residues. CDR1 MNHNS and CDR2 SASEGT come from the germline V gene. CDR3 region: CASSAATSGDTQYF. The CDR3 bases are TGTGCCAGCAGTGCAGCGACTAGCGGCGATACGCAGTATTTT.

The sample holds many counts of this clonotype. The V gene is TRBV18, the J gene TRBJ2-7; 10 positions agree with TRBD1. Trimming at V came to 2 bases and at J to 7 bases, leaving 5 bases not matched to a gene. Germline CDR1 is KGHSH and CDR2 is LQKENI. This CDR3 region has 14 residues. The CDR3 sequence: CASSPGDRGGEQYF. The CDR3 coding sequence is TGTGCCAGCTCACCAGGGGACAGGGGCGGTGAGCAGTACTTC.

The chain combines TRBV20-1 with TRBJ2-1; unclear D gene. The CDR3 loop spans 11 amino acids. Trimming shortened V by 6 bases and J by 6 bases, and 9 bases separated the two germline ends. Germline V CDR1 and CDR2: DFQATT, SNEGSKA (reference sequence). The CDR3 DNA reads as TGCAGTGCCAGCCGGCTCAATGAGCAGTTCTTC. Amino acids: CSASRLNEQFF.

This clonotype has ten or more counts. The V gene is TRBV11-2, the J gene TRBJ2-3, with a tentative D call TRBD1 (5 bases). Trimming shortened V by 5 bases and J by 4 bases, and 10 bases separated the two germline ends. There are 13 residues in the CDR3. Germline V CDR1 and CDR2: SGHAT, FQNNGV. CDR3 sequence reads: CASSTWGADTQYF. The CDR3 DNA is TGTGCCAGCAGCACATGGGGCGCAGATACGCAGTATTTT.

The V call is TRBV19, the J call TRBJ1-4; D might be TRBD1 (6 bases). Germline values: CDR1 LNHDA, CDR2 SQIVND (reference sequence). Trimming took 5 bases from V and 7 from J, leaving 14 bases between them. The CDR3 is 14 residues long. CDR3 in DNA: TGTGCCAGTAGTCCCCGGACAGCTCTTGAAAAACTGTTTTTT. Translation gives CASSPRTALEKLFF.

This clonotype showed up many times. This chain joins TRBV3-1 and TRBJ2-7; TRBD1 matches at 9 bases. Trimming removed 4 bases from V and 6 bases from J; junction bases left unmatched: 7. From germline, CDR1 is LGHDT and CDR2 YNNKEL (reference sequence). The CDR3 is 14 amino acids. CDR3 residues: CASSLGTGSGEQYF. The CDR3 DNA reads TGTGCCAGCAGCCTCGGGACAGGGAGCGGCGAGCAGTACTTC.

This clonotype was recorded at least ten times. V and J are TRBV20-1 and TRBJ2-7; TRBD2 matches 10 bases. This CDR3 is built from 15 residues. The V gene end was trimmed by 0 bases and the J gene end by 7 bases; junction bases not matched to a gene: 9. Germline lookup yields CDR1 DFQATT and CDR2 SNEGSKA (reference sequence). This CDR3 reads CSARDPGLAFGEQYF. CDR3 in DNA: TGCAGTGCTAGAGATCCGGGACTAGCGTTCGGGGAGCAGTACTTC.

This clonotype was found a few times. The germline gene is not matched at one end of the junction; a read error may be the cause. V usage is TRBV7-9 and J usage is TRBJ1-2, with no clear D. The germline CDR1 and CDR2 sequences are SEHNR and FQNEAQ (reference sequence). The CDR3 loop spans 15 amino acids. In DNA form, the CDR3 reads TGTGCCAGGAGCTCAACAGCGCCCGTCGGGGAAGGCTACACCTTC. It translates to CARSSTAPVGEGYTF.

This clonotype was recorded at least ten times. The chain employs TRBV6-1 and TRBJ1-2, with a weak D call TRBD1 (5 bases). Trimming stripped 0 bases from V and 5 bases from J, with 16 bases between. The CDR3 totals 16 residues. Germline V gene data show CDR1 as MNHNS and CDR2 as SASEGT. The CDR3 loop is CASSEALGPTIYGYTF. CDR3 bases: TGTGCCAGCAGTGAAGCGCTGGGACCTACAATTTATGGCTACACCTTC.

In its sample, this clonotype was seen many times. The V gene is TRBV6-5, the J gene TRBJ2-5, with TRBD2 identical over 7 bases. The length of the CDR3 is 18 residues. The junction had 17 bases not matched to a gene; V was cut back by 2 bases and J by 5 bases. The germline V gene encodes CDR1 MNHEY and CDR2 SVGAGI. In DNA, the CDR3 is TGTGCCAGCAGTTACGGGTCGTCGCGCGGGAGATCGTGGGAGACCCAGTACTTC. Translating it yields CASSYGSSRGRSWETQYF.

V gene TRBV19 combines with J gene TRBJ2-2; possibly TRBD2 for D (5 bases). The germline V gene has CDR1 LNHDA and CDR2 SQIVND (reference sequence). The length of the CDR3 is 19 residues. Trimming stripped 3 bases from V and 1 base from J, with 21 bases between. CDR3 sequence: CASSIYVGAGGRNTGELFF. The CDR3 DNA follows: TGTGCCAGTAGTATTTATGTCGGCGCGGGTGGTAGGAACACCGGGGAGCTGTTTTTT.

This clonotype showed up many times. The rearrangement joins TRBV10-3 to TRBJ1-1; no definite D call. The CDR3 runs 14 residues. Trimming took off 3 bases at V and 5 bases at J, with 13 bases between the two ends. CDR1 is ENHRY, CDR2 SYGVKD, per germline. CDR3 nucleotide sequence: TGTGCCATCAGTGACTCGATCGGTAGGACTGAAGCTTTCTTT. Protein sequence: CAISDSIGRTEAFF.

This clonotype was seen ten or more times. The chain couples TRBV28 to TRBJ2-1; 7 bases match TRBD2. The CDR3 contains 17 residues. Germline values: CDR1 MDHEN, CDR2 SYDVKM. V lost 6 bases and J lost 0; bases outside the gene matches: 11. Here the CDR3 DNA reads TGTGCCAGCAGGGCATGGGAGCGGGATTTCTCCTACAATGAGCAGTTCTTC. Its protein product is CASRAWERDFSYNEQFF.

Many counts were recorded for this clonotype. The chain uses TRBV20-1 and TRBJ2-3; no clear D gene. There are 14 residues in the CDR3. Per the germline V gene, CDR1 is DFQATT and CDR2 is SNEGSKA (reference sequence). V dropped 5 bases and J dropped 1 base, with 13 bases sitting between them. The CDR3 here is CSAHGYYGTDTQYF. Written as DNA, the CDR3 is TGCAGTGCTCATGGGTACTATGGCACAGATACGCAGTATTTT.

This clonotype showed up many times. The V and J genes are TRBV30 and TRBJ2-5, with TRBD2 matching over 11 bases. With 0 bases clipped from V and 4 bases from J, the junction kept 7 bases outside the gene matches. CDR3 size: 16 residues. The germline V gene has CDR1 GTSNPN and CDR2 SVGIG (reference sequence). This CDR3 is CAWSVRPGLAGETQYF. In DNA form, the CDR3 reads TGTGCCTGGAGTGTTAGACCCGGACTAGCGGGAGAGACCCAGTACTTC.

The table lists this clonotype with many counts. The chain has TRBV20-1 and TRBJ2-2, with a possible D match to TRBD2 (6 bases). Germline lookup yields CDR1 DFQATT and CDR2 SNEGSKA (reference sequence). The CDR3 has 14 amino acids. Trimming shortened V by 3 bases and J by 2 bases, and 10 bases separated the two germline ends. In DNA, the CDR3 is TGCAGTGCTAGGAGGGCGGGAAACACCGGGGAGCTGTTTTTT. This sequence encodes CSARRAGNTGELFF.

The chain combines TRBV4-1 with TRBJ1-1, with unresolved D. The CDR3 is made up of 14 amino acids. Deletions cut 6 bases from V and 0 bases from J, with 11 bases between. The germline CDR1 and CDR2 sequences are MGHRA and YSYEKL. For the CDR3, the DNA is TGCGCCAGCAGGCAGAGGGTCCTGAACACTGAAGCTTTCTTT. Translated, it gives CASRQRVLNTEAFF.

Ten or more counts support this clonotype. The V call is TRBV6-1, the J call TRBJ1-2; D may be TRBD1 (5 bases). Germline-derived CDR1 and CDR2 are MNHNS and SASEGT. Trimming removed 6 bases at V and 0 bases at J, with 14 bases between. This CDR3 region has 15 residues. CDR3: CASRTGRLANYGYTF. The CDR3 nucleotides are TGTGCCAGCAGAACAGGCCGACTGGCTAACTATGGCTACACCTTC.

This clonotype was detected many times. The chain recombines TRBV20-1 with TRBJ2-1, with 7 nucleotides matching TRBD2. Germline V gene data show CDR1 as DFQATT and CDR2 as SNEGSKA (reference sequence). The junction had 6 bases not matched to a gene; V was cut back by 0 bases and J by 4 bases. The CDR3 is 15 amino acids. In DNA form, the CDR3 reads TGCAGTGCTAGAGATCCCGGACTAGGGTACAATGAGCAGTTCTTC. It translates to CSARDPGLGYNEQFF.

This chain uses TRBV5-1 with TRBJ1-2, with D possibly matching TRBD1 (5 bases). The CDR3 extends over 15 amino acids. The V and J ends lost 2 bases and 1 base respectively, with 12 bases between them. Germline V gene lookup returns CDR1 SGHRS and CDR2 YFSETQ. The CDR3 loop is CASSLGRGHNYGYTF. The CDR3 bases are TGCGCCAGCAGCTTAGGGAGGGGCCATAACTATGGCTACACCTTC.

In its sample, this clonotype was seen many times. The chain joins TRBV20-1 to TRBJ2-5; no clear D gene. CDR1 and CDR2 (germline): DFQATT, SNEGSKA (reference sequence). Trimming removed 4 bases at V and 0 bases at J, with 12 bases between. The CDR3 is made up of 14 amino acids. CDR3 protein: CSATQVGYQETQYF. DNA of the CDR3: TGCAGTGCTACCCAGGTGGGGTACCAAGAGACCCAGTACTTC.

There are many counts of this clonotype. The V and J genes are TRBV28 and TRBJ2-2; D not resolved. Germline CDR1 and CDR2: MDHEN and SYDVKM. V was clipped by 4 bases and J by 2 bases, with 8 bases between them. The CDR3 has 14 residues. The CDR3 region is CASSSPSNTGELFF. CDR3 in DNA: TGTGCCAGCAGTTCCCCGAGCAACACCGGGGAGCTGTTTTTT.

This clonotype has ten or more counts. CDR3 nucleotides: TGTGCCAGCAATTTCCTCGGTTCCATGGGCTACACCTTC. It encodes CASNFLGSMGYTF. The chain employs TRBV28 and TRBJ1-2; D unclear. Between the trimmed V and J ends, which lost 7 bases and 8 bases, there was a span of 17 bases. Germline V gene lookup returns CDR1 MDHEN and CDR2 SYDVKM. The CDR3 runs 13 residues.

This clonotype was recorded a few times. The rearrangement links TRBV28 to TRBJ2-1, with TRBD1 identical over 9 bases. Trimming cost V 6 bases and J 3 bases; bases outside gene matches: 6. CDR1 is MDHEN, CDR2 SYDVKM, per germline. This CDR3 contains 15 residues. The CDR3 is CASRQRTGDYNEQFF. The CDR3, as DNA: TGTGCCAGCAGACAGCGGACAGGGGACTACAATGAGCAGTTCTTC.